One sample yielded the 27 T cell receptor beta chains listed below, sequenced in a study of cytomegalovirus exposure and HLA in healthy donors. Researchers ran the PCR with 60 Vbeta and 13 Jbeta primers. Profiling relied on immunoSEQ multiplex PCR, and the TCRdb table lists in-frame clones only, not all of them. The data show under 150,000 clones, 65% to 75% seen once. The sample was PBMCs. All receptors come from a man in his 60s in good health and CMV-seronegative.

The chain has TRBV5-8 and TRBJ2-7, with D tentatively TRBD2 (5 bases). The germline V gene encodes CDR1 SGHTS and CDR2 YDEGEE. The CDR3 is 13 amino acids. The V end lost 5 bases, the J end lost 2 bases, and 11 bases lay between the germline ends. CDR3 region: CASSRLATYEQYF. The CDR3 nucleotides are TGTGCCAGCAGTAGGCTAGCCACCTACGAGCAGTACTTC.

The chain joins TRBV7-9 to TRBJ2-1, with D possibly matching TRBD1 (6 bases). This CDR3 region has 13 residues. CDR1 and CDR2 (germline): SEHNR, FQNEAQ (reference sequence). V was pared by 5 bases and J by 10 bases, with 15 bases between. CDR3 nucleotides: TGTGCCAGCAGCCCCAATTGGACAGACGAGCAGTTCTTC. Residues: CASSPNWTDEQFF.

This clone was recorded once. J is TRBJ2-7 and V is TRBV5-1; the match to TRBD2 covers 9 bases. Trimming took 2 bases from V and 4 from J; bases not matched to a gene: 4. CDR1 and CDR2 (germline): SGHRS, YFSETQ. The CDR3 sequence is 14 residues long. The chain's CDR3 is CASSFGTSIYEQYF. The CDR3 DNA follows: TGCGCCAGCAGCTTCGGGACTAGCATTTACGAGCAGTACTTC.

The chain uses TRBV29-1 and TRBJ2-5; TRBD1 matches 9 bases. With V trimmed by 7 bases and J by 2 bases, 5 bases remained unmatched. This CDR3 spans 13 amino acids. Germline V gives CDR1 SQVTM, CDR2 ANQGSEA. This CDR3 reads CSGGTGSQETQYF. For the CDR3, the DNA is TGCAGCGGGGGGACAGGGTCACAAGAGACCCAGTACTTC.

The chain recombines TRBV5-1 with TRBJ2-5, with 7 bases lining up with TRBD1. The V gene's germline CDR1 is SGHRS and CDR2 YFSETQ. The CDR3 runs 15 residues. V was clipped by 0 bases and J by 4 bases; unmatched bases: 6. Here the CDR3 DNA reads TGCGCCAGCAGCTTGGGGACAGGTGGAGGAGAGACCCAGTACTTC. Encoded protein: CASSLGTGGGETQYF.

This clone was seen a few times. CDR3 DNA sequence: TGCAGCGTTGCTCCCAGGGGGACCCAAGAGACCCAGTACTTC. Translation: CSVAPRGTQETQYF. The chain employs TRBV29-1 and TRBJ2-5; 7 bases are shared with TRBD1. J gave up 1 base and V 4 bases, and 6 bases lay outside the gene matches. The CDR3 runs 14 residues. The germline V gene encodes CDR1 SQVTM and CDR2 ANQGSEA.

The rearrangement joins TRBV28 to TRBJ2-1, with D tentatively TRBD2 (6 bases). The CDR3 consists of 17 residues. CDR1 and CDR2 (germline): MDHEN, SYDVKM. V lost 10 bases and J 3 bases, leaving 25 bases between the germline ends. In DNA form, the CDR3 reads TGTGCCATCAACACCGGGTTTAGCGGAGATTTCTACAATGAGCAGTTCTTC. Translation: CAINTGFSGDFYNEQFF.

The CDR3 loop reads CASSWAGRGSSGYTF. CDR3 sequence (DNA): TGTGCCAGCTCCTGGGCGGGCAGGGGGTCCTCGGGCTACACCTTC. The rearrangement uses TRBV28 and TRBJ1-2; TRBD1 matches 7 bases. The CDR3 totals 15 residues. V dropped 8 bases and J dropped 8; count of bases not matched to a gene: 17. Germline loops: CDR1 MDHEN, CDR2 SYDVKM.

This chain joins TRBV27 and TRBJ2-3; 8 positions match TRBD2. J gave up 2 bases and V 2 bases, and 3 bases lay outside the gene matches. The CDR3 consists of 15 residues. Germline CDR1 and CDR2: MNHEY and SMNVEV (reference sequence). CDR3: CASSLSGSSTDTQYF. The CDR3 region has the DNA TGTGCCAGCAGTTTAAGCGGGAGTTCCACAGATACGCAGTATTTT.

This CDR3 reads CASRGLAGGETQYF. CDR3 coding DNA: TGTGCCAGCAGGGGACTAGCGGGTGGCGAGACCCAGTACTTC. V gene TRBV2 combines with J gene TRBJ2-5, with 12 positions matching TRBD2. The junction had 4 bases not matched to a gene; V was cut back by 6 bases and J by 5 bases. This CDR3 comprises 14 residues. CDR1 is SNHLY and CDR2 is FYNNEI in the germline V gene.

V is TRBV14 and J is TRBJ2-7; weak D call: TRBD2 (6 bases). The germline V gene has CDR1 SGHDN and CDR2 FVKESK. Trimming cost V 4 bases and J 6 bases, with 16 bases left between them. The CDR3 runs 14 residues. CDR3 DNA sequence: TGTGCCAGCAGCCGGACTCCCCGGAGGGTCGAGCAGTACTTC. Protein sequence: CASSRTPRRVEQYF.

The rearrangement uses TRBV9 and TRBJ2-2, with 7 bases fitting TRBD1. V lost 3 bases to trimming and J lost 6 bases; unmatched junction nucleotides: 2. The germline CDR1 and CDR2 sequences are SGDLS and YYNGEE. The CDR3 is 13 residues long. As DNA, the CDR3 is TGTGCCAGCAGCGGGGGGACAGCCGGGGAGCTGTTTTTT. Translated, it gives CASSGGTAGELFF.

In nucleotides, the CDR3 is TGTGCCAGCAGCTTGACAGGGAACTCCTACAATGAGCAGTTCTTC. Its translation: CASSLTGNSYNEQFF. V is TRBV5-4 and J is TRBJ2-1; weak D call: TRBD1 (6 bases). V lost 1 base and J 0 bases, leaving 8 bases between the germline ends. Germline CDR1 is SGHNT and CDR2 is YYREEE (reference sequence). This CDR3 region has 15 residues.

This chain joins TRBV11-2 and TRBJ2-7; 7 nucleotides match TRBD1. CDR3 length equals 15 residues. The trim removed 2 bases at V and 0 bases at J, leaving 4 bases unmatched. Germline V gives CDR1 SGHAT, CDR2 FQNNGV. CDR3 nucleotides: TGTGCCAGCAGCTTAAACCGGGACAGCTCCTACGAGCAGTACTTC. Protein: CASSLNRDSSYEQYF.

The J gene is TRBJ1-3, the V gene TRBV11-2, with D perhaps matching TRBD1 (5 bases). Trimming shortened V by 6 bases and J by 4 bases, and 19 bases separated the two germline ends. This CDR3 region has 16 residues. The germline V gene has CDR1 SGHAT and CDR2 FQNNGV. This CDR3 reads CASSKGESATGNTIYF. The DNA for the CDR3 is TGTGCCAGCAGTAAAGGGGAATCAGCTACCGGAAACACCATATATTTT. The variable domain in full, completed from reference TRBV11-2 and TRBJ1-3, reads EAGVAQSPRYKIIEKRQSVAFWCNPISGHATLYWYQQILGQGPKLLIQFQNNGVVDDSQLPKDRFSAERLKGVDSTLKIQPAKLEDSAVYLCASSKGESATGNTIYFGEGSWLTVV.

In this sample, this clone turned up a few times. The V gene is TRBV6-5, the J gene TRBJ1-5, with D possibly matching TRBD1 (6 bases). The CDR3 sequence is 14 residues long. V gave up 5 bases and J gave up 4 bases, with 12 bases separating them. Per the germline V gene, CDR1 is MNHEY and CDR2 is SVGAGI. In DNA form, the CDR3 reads TGTGCCAGCAGTCGAGGACAGTTAAATCAGCCCCAGCATTTT. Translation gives CASSRGQLNQPQHF.

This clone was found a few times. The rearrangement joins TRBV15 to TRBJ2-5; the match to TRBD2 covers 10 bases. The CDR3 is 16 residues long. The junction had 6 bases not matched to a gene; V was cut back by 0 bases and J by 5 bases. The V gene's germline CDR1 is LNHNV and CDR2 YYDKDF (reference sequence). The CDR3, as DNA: TGTGCCACCAGCAGAGACCTAGCGGGAGCGGCGGAGACCCAGTACTTC. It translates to CATSRDLAGAAETQYF.

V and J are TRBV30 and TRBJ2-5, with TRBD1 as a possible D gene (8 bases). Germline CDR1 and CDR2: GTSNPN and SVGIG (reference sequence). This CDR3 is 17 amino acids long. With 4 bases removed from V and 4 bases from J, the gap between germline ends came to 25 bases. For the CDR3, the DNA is TGTGCCTGGATCCGGGGGGTGTCAGGACAGGGAGGAGAGACCCAGTACTTC. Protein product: CAWIRGVSGQGGETQYF.

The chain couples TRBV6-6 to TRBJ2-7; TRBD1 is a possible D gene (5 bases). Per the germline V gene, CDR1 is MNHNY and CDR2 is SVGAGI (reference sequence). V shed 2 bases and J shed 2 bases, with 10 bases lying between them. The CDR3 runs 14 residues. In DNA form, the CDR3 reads TGTGCCAGCAGTTACCTTAGACAGACCTACGAGCAGTACTTC. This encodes CASSYLRQTYEQYF.

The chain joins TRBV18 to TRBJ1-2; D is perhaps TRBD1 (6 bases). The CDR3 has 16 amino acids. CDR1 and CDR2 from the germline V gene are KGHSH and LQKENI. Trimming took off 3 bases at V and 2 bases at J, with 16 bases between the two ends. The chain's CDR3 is CASSPPPDRFNYGYTF. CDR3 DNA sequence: TGTGCCAGCTCACCTCCGCCGGACAGATTCAACTATGGCTACACCTTC.

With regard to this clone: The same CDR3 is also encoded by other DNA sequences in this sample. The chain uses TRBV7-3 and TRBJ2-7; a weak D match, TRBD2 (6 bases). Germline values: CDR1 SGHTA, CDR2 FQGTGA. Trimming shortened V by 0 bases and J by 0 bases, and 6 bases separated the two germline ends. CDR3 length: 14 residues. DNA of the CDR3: TGTGCCAGCAGCTTAACTAGCGGCTCCTACGAGCAGTACTTC. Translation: CASSLTSGSYEQYF.

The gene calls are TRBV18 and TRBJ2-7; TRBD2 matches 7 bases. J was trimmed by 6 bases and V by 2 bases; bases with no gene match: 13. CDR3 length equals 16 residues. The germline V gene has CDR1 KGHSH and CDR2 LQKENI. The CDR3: CASSPTLMGGSGEQYF. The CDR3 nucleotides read TGTGCCAGCTCACCAACCCTCATGGGGGGGTCCGGCGAGCAGTACTTC.

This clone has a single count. The CDR3 bases are TGTGCCAGCAGTTTAGTTATGAGGAACACTGAAGCTTTCTTT. It encodes CASSLVMRNTEAFF. The rearrangement links TRBV28 to TRBJ1-1; no firm D call. Germline CDR1 is MDHEN and CDR2 is SYDVKM. The V end lost 2 bases, the J end lost 1 base, and 8 bases lay between the germline ends. The CDR3 is 14 amino acids.

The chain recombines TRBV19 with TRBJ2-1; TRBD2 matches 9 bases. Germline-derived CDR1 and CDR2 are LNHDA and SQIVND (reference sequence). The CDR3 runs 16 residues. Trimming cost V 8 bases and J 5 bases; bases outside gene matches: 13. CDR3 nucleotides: TGTGCCAGTGCCTCCCCGAGCGGGAGGAGGGACAATGAGCAGTTCTTC. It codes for CASASPSGRRDNEQFF.

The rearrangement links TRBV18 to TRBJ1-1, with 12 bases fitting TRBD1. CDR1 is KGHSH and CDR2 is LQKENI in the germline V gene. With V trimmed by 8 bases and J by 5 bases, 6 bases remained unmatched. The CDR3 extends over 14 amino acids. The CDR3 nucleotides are TGTGCCAGCACTTCGGGACAGGGGGCGACTGAAGCTTTCTTT. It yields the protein CASTSGQGATEAFF.

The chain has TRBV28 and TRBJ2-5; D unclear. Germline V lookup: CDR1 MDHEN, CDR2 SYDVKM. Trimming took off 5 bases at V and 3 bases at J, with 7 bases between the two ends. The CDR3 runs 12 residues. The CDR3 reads CASSAYKETQYF. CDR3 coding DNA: TGTGCCAGCAGTGCCTATAAAGAGACCCAGTACTTC.

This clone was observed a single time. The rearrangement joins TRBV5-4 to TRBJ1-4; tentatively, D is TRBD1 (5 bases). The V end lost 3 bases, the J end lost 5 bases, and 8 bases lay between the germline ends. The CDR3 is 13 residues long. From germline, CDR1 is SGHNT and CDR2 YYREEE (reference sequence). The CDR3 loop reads CASSSDSNEKLFF. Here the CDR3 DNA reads TGTGCCAGCAGCTCCGACAGCAATGAAAAACTGTTTTTT. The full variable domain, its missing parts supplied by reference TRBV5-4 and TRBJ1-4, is ETGVTQSPTHLIKTRGQQVTLRCSSQSGHNTVSWYQQALGQGPQFIFQYYREEENGRGNFPPRFSGLQFPNYSSELNVNALELDDSALYLCASSSDSNEKLFFGSGTQLSVL.